The 12 T cell receptor beta chains listed next were all sequenced from one sample in a study of cytomegalovirus exposure and HLA in healthy donors. PCR employed 60 Vbeta and 13 Jbeta primers. Clones were sequenced by immunoSEQ multiplex PCR, and TCRdb holds only the in-frame ones, with some missing. The repertoire has 100,000 or so clones, roughly three quarters of them found once; the top ten carry 1% to 1.5%. Sequencing used PBMCs. The source is a man aged 35-49 years in good health and CMV-seronegative.

The CDR3 coding sequence is TGCGCCAGCAGCGGGGACAGGGGCTACGAGCAGTACTTC. Protein product: CASSGDRGYEQYF. The V gene is TRBV5-1, the J gene TRBJ2-7, with TRBD1 matching 10 bases. There are 13 residues in the CDR3. The germline gives CDR1 SGHRS, CDR2 YFSETQ. The V and J ends lost 4 bases and 3 bases, in that order; junction bases with no gene match: 1.

This clone has a handful of counts. This rearrangement joins TRBV4-3 to TRBJ1-2, with 8 bases lining up with TRBD1. Germline V gene lookup returns CDR1 LGHNA and CDR2 YSLEER. This CDR3 has 15 residues. Germline trimming cut 1 base from V and 0 bases from J; bases unmatched to any gene: 1. The CDR3 sequence: CASSQATGANYGYTF. The CDR3 DNA reads as TGCGCCAGCAGCCAAGCGACAGGGGCTAACTATGGCTACACCTTC.

The chain employs TRBV30 and TRBJ1-6; 7 bases are a match to TRBD1. This CDR3 contains 13 residues. J lost 12 bases, V lost 2 bases, and 7 bases had no gene match. Germline V CDR1 and CDR2: GTSNPN, SVGIG (reference sequence). CDR3 in amino acids: CAWSTTGVGPLHF. The CDR3 bases are TGTGCCTGGAGTACTACAGGGGTTGGACCCCTCCACTTT.

V and J are TRBV7-6 and TRBJ1-1; 7 nucleotides agree with TRBD1. This CDR3 comprises 12 residues. Trimming at V came to 3 bases and at J to 9 bases, leaving 4 bases not matched to a gene. CDR1 SGHVS and CDR2 FNYEAQ come from the germline V gene. The CDR3, as DNA: TGTGCCAGCAGCTTGCAACAGGGGAAAGCTTTCTTT. This sequence encodes CASSLQQGKAFF.

The genes are TRBV19 and TRBJ1-2, with 7 positions matching TRBD1. Germline values: CDR1 LNHDA, CDR2 SQIVND (reference sequence). Trimming took 4 bases from V and 7 from J; bases not matched to a gene: 9. The CDR3 runs to 14 residues. The CDR3 DNA sequence: TGTGCCAGTAGTACCACAGGGGCCGCCGGTGGCTACACCTTC. Translated, it gives CASSTTGAAGGYTF. Combining the CDR3 with reference TRBV19 and TRBJ1-2 gives the whole variable domain DGGITQSPKYLFRKEGQNVTLSCEQNLNHDAMYWYRQDPGQGLRLIYYSQIVNDFQKGDIAEGYSVSREKKESFPLTVTSAQKNPTAFYLCASSTTGAAGGYTFGSGTRLTVV.

The chain combines TRBV25-1 with TRBJ2-1; D possibly corresponds to TRBD2 (6 bases). The CDR3 is 12 residues long. CDR1 is MGHDK, CDR2 SYGVNS, per germline. With 6 bases removed from V and 8 bases from J, the gap between germline ends came to 11 bases. CDR3 sequence: CASSFGGYEQFF. CDR3 coding DNA: TGTGCCAGCAGCTTTGGGGGGTATGAGCAGTTCTTC.

V gene TRBV6-5 combines with J gene TRBJ2-3; 9 nucleotides match TRBD1. CDR1 and CDR2 from the germline V gene are MNHEY and SVGAGI. The V and J ends lost 6 bases and 3 bases, in that order; junction bases with no gene match: 7. The CDR3 totals 15 residues. CDR3: CASRTGQGRTDTQYF. CDR3 DNA sequence: TGTGCCAGCAGAACGGGACAGGGTCGGACAGATACGCAGTATTTT.

J is TRBJ2-5 and V is TRBV5-4, with 10 bases fitting TRBD2. Germline V CDR1 and CDR2: SGHNT, YYREEE (reference sequence). The CDR3 has 15 amino acids. The junction had 6 bases not matched to a gene; V was cut back by 3 bases and J by 4 bases. The CDR3 DNA reads as TGTGCCAGCAGCTCCCCCCGACTAGCGGGAGAGACCCAGTACTTC. Its translation is CASSSPRLAGETQYF.

Concerning this clone: One end of the junction varies from germline; a read error may be responsible. The chain joins TRBV7-9 to TRBJ1-1; TRBD1 is a possible D gene (6 bases). Looked up from germline, CDR1 is SEHNR and CDR2 is FQNEAQ (reference sequence). This CDR3 is built from 13 residues. CDR3 protein: CSSSPPTGTEAFF. The CDR3 DNA reads as TGTTCCAGCAGCCCCCCGACAGGCACTGAAGCTTTCTTT.

J is TRBJ1-3 and V is TRBV7-9; unclear D gene. CDR1 SEHNR and CDR2 FQNEAQ come from the germline V gene (reference sequence). This CDR3 spans 13 amino acids. V was pared by 7 bases and J by 2 bases, with 9 bases between. CDR3 sequence (DNA): TGTGCCAGCACCCCGGTGGCTGGAAACACCATATATTTT. It is translated as CASTPVAGNTIYF.

The chain is built from TRBV5-4 and TRBJ1-6; 9 bases are shared with TRBD1. The CDR3 runs to 13 residues. Unmatched junction bases numbered 5, after V lost 2 bases and J lost 14 bases. Germline-derived CDR1 and CDR2 are SGHNT and YYREEE (reference sequence). The CDR3 DNA is TGTGCCAGCAGCTTAGAACAGGGGGCCACCCTCCACTTT. The encoded protein is CASSLEQGATLHF.

The rearrangement uses TRBV9 and TRBJ2-7, with a weak D call TRBD2 (5 bases). The V gene's germline CDR1 is SGDLS and CDR2 YYNGEE. Trimming took 3 bases from V and 6 from J, leaving 10 bases between them. The CDR3 runs 12 residues. CDR3 protein: CASSAAAGEQYF. As DNA, the CDR3 is TGTGCCAGCAGCGCCGCCGCGGGCGAGCAGTACTTC.